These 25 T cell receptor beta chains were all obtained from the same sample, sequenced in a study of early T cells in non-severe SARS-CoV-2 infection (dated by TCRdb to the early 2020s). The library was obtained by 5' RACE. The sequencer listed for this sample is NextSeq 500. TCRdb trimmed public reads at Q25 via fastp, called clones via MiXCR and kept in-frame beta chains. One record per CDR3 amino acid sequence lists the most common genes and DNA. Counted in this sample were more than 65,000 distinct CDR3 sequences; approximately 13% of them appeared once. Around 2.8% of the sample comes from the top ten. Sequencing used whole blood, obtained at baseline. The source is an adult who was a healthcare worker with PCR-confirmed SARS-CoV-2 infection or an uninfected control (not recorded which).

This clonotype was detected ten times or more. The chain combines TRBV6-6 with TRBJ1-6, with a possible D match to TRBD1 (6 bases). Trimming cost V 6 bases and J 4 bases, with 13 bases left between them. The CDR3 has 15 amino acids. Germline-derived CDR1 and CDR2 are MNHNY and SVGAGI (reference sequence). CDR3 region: CASSAGTLYNSPLHF. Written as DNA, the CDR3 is TGTGCCAGCAGCGCCGGGACACTGTATAATTCACCCCTCCACTTT.

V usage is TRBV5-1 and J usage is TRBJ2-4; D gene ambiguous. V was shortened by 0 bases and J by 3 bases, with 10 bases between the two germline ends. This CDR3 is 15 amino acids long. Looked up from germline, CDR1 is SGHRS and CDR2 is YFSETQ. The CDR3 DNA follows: TGCGCCAGCAGCTTGGAAGGCTTTAGCAAAAACATTCAGTACTTC. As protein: CASSLEGFSKNIQYF. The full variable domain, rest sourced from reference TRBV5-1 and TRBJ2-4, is KAGVTQTPRYLIKTRGQQVTLSCSPISGHRSVSWYQQTPGQGLQFLFEYFSETQRNKGNFPGRFSGRQFSNSRSEMNVSTLELGDSALYLCASSLEGFSKNIQYFGAGTRLSVL.

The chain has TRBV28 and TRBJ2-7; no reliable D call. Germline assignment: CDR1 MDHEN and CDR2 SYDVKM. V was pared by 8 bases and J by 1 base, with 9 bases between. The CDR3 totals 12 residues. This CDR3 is CASVGRSYEQYF. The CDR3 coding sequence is TGTGCCAGCGTTGGCCGGTCCTACGAGCAGTACTTC.

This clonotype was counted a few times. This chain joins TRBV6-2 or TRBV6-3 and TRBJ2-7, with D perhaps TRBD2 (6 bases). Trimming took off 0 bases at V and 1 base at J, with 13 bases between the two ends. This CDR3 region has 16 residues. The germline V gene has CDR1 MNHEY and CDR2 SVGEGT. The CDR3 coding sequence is TGTGCCAGCAGTTACTCGATTTGGAGGGATTCCTACGAGCAGTACTTC. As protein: CASSYSIWRDSYEQYF.

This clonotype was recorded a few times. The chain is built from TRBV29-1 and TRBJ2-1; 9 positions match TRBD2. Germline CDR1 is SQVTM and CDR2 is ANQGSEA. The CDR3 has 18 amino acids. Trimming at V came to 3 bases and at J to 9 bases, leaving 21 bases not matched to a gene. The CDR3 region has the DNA TGCAGCGTTGATAGAGGGCTAGCGGGGCCCCAGTTTAGCGGTGAGCAGTTCTTC. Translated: CSVDRGLAGPQFSGEQFF.

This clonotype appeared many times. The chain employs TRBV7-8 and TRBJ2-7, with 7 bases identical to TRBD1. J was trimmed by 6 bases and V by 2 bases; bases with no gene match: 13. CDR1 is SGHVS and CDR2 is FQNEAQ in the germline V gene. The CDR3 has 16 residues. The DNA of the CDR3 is TGTGCCAGCAGCTTACTTACAGGGGCGGTGGTCGGCGAGCAGTACTTC. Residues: CASSLLTGAVVGEQYF. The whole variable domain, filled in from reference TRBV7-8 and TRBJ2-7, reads GAGVSQSPRYKVAKRGQDVALRCDPISGHVSLFWYQQALGQGPEFLTYFQNEAQLDKSGLPSDRFFAERPEGSVSTLKIQRTQQEDSAVYLCASSLLTGAVVGEQYFGPGTRLTVT.

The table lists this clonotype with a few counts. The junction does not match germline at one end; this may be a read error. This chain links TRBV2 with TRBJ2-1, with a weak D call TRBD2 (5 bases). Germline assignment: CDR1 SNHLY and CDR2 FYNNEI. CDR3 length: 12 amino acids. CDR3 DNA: TGTGCCAGCGGTGAGGGTCACAATGAGCAGTTCTTC. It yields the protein CASGEGHNEQFF.

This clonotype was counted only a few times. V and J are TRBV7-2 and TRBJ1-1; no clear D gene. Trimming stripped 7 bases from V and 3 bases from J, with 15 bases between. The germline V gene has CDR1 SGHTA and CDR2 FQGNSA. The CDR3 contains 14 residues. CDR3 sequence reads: CASTPIPGYTEAFF. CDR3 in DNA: TGTGCCAGCACCCCCATTCCGGGGTACACTGAAGCTTTCTTT. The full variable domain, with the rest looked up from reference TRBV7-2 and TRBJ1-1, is GAGVSQSPSNKVTEKGKDVELRCDPISGHTALYWYRQSLGQGLEFLIYFQGNSAPDKSGLPSDRFSAERTGGSVSTLTIQRTQQEDSAVYLCASTPIPGYTEAFFGQGTRLTVV.

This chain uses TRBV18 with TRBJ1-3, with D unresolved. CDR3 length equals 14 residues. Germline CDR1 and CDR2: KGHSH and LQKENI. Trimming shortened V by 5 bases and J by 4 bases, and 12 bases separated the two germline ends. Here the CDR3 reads CASSSVLGGNTIYF. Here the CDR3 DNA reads TGTGCCAGCTCATCGGTCTTGGGCGGAAACACCATATATTTT. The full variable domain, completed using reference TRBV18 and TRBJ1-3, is NAGVMQNPRHLVRRRGQEARLRCSPMKGHSHVYWYRQLPEEGLKFMVYLQKENIIDESGMPKERFSAEFPKEGPSILRIQQVVRGDSAAYFCASSSVLGGNTIYFGEGSWLTVV.

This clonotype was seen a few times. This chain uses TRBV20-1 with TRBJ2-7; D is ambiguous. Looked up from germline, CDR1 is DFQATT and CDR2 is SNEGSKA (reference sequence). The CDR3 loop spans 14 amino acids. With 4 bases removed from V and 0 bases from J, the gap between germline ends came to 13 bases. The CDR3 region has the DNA TGCAGTGCTACTGGTTGGGGAAGCTCCTACGAGCAGTACTTC. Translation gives CSATGWGSSYEQYF.

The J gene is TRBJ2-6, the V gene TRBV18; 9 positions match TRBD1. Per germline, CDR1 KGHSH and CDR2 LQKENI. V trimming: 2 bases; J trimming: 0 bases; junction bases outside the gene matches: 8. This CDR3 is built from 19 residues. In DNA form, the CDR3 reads TGTGCCAGCTCACCAATGGTCGGGACAGGGAACTCTGGGGCCAACGTCCTGACTTTC. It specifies CASSPMVGTGNSGANVLTF.

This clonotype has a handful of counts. The CDR3 sequence is CASSSSGQGKYNEQFF. In nucleotides, the CDR3 is TGTGCCAGCAGCTCCTCCGGACAGGGTAAATACAATGAGCAGTTCTTC. The chain joins TRBV28 to TRBJ2-1; TRBD1 agrees at 8 bases. This CDR3 has 16 residues. Germline CDR1 is MDHEN and CDR2 is SYDVKM. V shed 6 bases and J 4 bases; nucleotides not matched to a gene: 11.

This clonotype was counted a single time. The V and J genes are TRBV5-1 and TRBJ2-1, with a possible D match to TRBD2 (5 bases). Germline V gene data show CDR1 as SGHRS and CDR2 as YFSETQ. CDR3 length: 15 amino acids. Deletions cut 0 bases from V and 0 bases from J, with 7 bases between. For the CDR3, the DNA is TGCGCCAGCAGCTTGGGGCTAGCCTCCTACAATGAGCAGTTCTTC. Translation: CASSLGLASYNEQFF.

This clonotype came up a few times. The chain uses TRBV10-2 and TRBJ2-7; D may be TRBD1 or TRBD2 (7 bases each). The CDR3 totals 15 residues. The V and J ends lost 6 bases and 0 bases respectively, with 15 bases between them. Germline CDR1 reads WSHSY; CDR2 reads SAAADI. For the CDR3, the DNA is TGCGCCAGCAGCCCCAGGGGGGGTCTCTCCTACGAGCAGTACTTC. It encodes CASSPRGGLSYEQYF.

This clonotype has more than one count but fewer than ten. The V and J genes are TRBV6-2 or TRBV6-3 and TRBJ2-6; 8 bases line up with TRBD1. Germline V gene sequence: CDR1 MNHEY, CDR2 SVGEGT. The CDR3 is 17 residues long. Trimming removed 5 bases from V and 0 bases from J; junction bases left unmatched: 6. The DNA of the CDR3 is TGTGCCAGCAGTCGGGACAGGCGATTCTCTGGGGCCAACGTCCTGACTTTC. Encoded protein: CASSRDRRFSGANVLTF.

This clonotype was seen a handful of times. DNA for the CDR3: TGTGCCAGCATTAAGACGACAGGAAACAATGAGCAGTTCTTC. This gives the protein CASIKTTGNNEQFF. The chain employs TRBV6-1 and TRBJ2-1; maybe TRBD1 (6 bases). The CDR3 is 14 residues long. Germline assignment: CDR1 MNHNS and CDR2 SASEGT. V was cut by 7 bases and J by 5 bases, with 15 bases left in between.

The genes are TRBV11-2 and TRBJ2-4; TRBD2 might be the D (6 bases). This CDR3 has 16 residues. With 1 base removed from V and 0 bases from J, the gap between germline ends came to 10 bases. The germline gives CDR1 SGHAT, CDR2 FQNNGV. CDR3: CASSLVVEGAKNIQYF. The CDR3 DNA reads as TGTGCCAGCAGCTTAGTTGTGGAGGGAGCCAAAAACATTCAGTACTTC.

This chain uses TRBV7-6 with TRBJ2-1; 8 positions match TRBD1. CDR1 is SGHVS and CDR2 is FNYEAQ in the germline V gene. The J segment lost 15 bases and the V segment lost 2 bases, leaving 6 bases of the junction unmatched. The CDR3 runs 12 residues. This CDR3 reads CASSLIGQGPFF. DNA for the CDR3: TGTGCCAGCAGCTTAATAGGACAGGGCCCGTTCTTC.

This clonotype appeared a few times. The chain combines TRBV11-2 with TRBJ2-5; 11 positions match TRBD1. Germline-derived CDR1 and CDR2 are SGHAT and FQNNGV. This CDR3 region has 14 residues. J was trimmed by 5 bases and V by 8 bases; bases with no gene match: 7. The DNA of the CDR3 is TGTGCCAGCCAGAGGACAGGGGGCATCGAGACCCAGTACTTC. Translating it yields CASQRTGGIETQYF.

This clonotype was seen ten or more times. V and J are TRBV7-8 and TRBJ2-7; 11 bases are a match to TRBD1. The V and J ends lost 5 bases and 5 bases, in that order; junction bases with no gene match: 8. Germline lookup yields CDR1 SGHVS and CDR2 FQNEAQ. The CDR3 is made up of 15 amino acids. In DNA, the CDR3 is TGTGCCAGCAGCAACGAGGACAGGGGGCGAAACGAGCAGTACTTC. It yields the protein CASSNEDRGRNEQYF.

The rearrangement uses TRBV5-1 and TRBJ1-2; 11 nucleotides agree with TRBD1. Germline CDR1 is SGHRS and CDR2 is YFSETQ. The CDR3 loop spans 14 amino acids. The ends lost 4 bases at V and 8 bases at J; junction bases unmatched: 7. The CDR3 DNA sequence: TGCGCCAGCAGCGGACAGGGGGCTATTTCGGGCTACACCTTC. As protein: CASSGQGAISGYTF.

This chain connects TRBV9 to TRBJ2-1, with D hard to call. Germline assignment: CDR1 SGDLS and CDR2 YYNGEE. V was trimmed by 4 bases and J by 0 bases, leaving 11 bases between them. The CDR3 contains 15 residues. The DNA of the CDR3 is TGTGCCAGCAGCAGCCAGAGCTCCTCCTACAATGAGCAGTTCTTC. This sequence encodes CASSSQSSSYNEQFF.

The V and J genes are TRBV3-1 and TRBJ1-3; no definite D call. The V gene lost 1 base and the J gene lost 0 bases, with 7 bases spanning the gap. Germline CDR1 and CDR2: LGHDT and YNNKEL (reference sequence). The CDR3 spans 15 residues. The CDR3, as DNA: TGTGCCAGCAGCCAAGTAGGGTCCTCTGGAAACACCATATATTTT. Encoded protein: CASSQVGSSGNTIYF.

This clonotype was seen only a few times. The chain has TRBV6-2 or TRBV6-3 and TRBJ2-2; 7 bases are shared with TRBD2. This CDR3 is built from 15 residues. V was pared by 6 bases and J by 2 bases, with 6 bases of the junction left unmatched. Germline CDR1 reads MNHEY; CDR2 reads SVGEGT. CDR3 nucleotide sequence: TGTGCCAGCAGATCCAGCGGGATAAACACCGGGGAGCTGTTTTTT. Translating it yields CASRSSGINTGELFF.

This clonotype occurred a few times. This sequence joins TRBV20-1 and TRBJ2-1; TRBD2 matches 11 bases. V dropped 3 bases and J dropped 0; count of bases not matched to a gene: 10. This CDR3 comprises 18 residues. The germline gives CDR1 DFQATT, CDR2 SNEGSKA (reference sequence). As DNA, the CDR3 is TGCAGTGCTAGTCCTCTAGCGGGGGGCCTTACCTCCTACAATGAGCAGTTCTTC. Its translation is CSASPLAGGLTSYNEQFF.